This T cell receptor (beta chain) emerged from a study of early stage breast cancer tumors. The table came from immunoSEQ multiplex PCR; TCRdb's copy has only in-frame clones and leaves some out. The profile covers approximately 17,000 clones, with more than 70% appearing a single time and about 1.7% taken by the ten largest. Germline CDR1 LNHDA, CDR2 SQIVND (reference sequence). V lost 6 bases to trimming and J lost 3 bases, with 11 bases between them. The CDR3 sequence is 14 residues long. This chain links TRBV19 with TRBJ1-4, with a weak D call TRBD1 (5 bases). The sample taken for sequencing was blood. This clonotype originated in a person between 65 and 80 years old with breast cancer. The CDR3 bases are TGTGCCAGTAGCCAGGGATCGGCTAATGAAAAACTGTTTTTT. Its translation: CASSQGSANEKLFF.